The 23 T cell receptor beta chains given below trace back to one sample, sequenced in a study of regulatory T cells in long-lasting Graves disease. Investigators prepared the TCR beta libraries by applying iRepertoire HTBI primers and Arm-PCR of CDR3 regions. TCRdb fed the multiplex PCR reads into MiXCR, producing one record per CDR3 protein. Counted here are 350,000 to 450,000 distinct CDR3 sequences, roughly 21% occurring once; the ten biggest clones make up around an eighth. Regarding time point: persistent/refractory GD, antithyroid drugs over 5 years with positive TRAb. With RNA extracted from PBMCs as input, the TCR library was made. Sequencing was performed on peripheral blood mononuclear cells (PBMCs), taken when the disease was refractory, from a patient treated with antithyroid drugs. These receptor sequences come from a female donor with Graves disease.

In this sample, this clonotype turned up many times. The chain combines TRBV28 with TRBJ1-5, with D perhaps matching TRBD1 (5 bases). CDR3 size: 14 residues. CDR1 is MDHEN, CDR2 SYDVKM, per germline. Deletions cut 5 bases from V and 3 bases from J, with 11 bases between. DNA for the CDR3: TGTGCCAGCAGTATATTGACAGTCAATCAGCCCCAGCATTTT. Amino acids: CASSILTVNQPQHF.

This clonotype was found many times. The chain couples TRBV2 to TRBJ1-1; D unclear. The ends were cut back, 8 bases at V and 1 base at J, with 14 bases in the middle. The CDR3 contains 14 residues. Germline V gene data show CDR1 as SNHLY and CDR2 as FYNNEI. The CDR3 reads CASQPTDRNTEAFF. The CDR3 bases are TGTGCCAGCCAGCCCACTGATCGGAACACTGAAGCTTTCTTT.

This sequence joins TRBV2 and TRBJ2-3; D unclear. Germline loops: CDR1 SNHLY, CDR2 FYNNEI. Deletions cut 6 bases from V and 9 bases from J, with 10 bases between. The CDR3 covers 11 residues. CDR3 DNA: TGTGCCAGCAGCCCAGTGGGCACGCAGTATTTT. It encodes CASSPVGTQYF.

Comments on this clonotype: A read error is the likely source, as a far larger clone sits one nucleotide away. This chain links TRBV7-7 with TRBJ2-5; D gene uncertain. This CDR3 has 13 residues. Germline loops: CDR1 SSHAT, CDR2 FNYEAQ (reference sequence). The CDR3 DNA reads TGTGCCAGCAGCATAGCCAGTTTGGAGACCCAGTACTTC. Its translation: CASSIASLETQYF. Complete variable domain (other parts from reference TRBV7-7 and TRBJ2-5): GAGVSQSPRYKVTKRGQDVTLRCDPISSHATLYWYQQALGQGPEFLTYFNYEAQPDKSGLPSDRFSAERPEGSISTLTIQRTEQRDSAMYRCASSIASLETQYFGPGTRLLVL.

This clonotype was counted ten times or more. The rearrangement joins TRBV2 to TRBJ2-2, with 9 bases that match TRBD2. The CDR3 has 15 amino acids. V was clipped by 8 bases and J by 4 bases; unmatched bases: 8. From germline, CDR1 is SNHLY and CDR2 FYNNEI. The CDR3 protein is CASGWAGGSTGELFF. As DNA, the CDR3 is TGTGCCAGCGGCTGGGCGGGAGGGAGCACCGGGGAGCTGTTTTTT.

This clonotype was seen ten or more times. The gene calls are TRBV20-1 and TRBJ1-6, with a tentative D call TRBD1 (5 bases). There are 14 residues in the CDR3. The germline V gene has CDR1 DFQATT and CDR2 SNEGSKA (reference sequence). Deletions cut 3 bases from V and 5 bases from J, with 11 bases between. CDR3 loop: CSARADNDNSPLHF. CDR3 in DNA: TGCAGTGCTAGGGCGGACAACGATAATTCACCCCTCCACTTT.

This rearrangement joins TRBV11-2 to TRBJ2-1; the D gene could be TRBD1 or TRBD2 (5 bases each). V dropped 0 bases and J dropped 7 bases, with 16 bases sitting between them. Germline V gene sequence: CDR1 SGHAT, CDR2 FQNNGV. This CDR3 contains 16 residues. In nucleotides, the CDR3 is TGTGCCAGCAGCTTAGAGGGACGGGGTTGGGTTAATGAGCAGTTCTTC. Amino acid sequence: CASSLEGRGWVNEQFF.

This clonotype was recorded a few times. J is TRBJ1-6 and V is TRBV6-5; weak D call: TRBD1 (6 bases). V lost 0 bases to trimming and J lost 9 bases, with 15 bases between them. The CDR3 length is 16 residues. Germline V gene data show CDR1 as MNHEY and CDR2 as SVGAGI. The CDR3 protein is CASSYSRTAVGSPLHF. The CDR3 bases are TGTGCCAGCAGTTACTCCCGGACAGCCGTTGGTTCACCCCTCCACTTT.

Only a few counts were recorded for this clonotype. The CDR3, as DNA: TGTGCCAGCAGTGAAGATTTGGATCCGGGCTGGGAGCAGTACTTC. Protein: CASSEDLDPGWEQYF. This sequence joins TRBV2 and TRBJ2-7; D ambiguous. This CDR3 has 15 amino acids. Trimming cost V 1 base and J 7 bases, with 17 bases left between them. Germline V CDR1 and CDR2: SNHLY, FYNNEI.

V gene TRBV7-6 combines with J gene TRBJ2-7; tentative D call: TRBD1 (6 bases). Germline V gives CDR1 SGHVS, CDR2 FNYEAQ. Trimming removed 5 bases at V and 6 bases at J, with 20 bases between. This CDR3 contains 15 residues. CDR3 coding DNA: TGTGCCAGCAGCCCAACATGGGACACCGTGAGCGAGCAGTACTTC. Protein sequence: CASSPTWDTVSEQYF.

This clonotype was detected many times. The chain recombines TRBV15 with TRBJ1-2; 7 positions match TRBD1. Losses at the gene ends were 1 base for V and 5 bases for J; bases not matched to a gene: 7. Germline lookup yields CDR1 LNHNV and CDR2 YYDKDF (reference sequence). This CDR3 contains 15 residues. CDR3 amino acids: CATSRAGQFGYGYTF. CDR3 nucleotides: TGTGCCACCAGCAGAGCGGGACAGTTTGGATATGGCTACACCTTC.

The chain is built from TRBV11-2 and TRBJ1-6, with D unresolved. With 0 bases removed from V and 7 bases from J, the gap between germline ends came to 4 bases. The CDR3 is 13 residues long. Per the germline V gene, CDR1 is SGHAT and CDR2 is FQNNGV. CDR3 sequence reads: CASSLEENSPLHF. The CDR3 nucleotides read TGTGCCAGCAGCTTAGAGGAAAATTCACCCCTCCACTTT.

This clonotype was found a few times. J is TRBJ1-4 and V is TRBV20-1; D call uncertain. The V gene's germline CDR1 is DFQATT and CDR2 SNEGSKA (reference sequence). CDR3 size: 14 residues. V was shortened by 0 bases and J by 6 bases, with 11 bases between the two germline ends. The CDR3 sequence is CSARDGAEDEKLFF. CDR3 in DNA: TGCAGTGCTAGAGATGGCGCAGAGGATGAAAAACTGTTTTTT.

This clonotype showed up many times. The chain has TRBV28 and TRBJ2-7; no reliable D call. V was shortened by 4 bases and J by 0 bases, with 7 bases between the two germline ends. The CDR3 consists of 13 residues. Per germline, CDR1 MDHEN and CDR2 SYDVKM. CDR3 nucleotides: TGTGCCAGCAGTTGGTTGGACTCCTACGAGCAGTACTTC. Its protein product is CASSWLDSYEQYF.

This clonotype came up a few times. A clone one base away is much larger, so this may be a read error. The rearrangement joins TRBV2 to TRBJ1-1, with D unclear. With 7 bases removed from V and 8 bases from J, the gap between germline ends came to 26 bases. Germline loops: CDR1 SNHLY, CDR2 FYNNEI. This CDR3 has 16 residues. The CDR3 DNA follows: TGTGCCAGCACTAACCTCCCCCCCCAGACGGGTATGGAAGCTTTCTTT. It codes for CASTNLPPQTGMEAFF.

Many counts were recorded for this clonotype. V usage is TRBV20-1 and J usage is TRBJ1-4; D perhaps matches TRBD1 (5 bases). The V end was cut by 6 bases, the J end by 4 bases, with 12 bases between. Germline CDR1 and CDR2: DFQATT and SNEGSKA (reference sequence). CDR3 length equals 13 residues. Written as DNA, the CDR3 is TGCAGTGCGCGCCGGGACGTTAATGAAAAACTGTTTTTT. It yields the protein CSARRDVNEKLFF.

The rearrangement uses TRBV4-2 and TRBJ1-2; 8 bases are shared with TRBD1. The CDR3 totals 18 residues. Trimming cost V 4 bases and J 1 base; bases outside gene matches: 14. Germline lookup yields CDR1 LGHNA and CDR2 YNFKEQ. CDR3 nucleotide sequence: TGTGCCAGCAGCCCAAACCCCGGGACAGGACTGATTAACTATGGCTACACCTTC. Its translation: CASSPNPGTGLINYGYTF.

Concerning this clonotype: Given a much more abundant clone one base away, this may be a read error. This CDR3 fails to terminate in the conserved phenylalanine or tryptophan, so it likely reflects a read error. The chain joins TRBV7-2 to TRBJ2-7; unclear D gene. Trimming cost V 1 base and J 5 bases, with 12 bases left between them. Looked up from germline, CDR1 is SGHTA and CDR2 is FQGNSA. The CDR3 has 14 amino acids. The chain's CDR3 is CASSLEALPHEQYS. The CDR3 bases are TGTGCCAGCAGCTTAGAGGCCCTCCCCCACGAGCAGTACTCC.

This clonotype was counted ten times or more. CDR3 in DNA: TGTGCCAGCAGTACCCGACAGGAGACTGAAGCTTTCTTT. This sequence encodes CASSTRQETEAFF. The chain combines TRBV27 with TRBJ1-1, with D perhaps TRBD1 (6 bases). The CDR3 is made up of 13 amino acids. Germline lookup yields CDR1 MNHEY and CDR2 SMNVEV (reference sequence). Trimming removed 5 bases at V and 5 bases at J, with 12 bases between.

CDR3 sequence: CASSYRPPDRGHNSPLHF. CDR3 bases: TGTGCCAGCAGTTACCGCCCGCCCGACAGGGGCCATAATTCACCCCTCCACTTT. The rearrangement links TRBV6-5 to TRBJ1-6; 8 bases fit TRBD1. The length of the CDR3 is 18 residues. The germline gives CDR1 MNHEY, CDR2 SVGAGI. V was clipped by 2 bases and J by 5 bases; unmatched bases: 11.

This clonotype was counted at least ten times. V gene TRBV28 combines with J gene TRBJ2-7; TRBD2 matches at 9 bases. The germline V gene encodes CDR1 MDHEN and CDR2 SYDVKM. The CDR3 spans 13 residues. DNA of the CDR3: TGTGCAAGCCAACTAGCGGGCGGAAACGAGCAGTACTTC. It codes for CASQLAGGNEQYF.

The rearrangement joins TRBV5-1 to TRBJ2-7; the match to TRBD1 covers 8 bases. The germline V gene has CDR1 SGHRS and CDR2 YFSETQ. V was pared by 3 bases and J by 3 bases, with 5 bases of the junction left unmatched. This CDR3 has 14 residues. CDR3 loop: CASSYTGTGYEQYF. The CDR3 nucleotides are TGCGCCAGCAGCTATACCGGGACAGGCTACGAGCAGTACTTC.

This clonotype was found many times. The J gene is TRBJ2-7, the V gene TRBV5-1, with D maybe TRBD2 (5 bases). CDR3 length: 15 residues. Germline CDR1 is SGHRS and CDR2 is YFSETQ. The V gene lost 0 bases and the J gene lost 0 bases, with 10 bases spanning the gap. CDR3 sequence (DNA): TGCGCCAGCAGCTTGGAGGGAGTCAGCTCCTACGAGCAGTACTTC. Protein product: CASSLEGVSSYEQYF.